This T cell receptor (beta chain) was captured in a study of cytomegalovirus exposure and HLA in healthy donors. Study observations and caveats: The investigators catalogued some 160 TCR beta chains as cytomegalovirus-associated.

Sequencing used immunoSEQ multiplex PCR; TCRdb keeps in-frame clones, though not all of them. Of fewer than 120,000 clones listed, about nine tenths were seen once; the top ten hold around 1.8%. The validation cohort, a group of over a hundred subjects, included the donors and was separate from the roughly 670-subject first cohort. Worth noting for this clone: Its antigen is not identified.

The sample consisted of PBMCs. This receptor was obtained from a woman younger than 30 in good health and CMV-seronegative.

The CDR3 loop is CASSPQGAIGTEAFF. CDR3 DNA sequence: TGTGCCAGCTCACCACAGGGGGCGATTGGCACTGAAGCTTTCTTT. The chain is built from TRBV18 and TRBJ1-1; TRBD1 aligns across 7 bases. The ends lost 1 base at V and 4 bases at J; junction bases unmatched: 6. The CDR3 is made up of 15 amino acids. CDR1 is KGHSH and CDR2 is LQKENI in the germline V gene.